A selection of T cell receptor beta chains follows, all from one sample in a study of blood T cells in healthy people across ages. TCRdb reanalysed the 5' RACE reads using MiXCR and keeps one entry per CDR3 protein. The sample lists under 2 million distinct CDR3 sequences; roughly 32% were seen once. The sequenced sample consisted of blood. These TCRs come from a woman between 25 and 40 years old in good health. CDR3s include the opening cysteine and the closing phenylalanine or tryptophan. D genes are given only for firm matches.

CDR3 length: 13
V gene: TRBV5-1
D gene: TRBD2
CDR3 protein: CASSWGLGNEQFF

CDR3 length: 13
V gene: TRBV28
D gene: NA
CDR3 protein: CASSFDPNYGYTF

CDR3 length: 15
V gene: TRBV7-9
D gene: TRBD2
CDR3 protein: CASSWSSGISYEQYF

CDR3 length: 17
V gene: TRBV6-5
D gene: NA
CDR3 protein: CASSYHAGSAAYNEQFF

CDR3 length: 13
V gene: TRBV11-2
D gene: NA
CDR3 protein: CASSSTLNQPQHF

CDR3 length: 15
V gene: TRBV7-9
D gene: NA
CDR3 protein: CASSLARGLSYEQYF

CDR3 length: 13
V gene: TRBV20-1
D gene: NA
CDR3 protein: CSARDLFTDTQYF

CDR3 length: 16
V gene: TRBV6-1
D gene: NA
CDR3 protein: CASSEPIGAYSYEQYF

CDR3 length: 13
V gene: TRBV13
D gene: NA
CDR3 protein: CASSLGRGLWSTF

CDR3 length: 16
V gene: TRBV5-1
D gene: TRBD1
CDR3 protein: CASSPRTGLGANVLTF

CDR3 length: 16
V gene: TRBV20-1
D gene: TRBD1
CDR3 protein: CSARGKTGTGGHEQYF

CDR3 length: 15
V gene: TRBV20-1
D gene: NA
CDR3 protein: CNARVGPGRSYEQYF

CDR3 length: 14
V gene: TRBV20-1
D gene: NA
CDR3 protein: CSGGGEGRTDTQYF

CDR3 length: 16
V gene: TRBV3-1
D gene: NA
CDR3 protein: CAAAKKPGSSYNEQFF

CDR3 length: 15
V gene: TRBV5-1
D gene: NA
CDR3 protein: CASSLEGRTNYGYTF

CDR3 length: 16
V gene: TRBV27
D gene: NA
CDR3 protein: CASSPTQFGGFGEQYF

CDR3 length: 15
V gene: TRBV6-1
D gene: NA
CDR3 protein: CASSEFGPGNTEAFF

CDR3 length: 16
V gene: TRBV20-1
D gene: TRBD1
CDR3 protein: CSARDTGQGMWETQYF

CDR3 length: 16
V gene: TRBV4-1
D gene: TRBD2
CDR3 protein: CASSQVLAGGGDEQYF

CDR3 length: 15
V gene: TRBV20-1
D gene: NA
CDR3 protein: CSARPPRGSYNEQFF

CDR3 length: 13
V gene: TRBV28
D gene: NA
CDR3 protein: CATWSSGANVLTF

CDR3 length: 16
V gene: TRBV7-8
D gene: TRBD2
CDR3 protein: CASSPERERVSFEQYF

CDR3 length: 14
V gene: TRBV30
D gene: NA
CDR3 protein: CAWSVHSSYNEQFF

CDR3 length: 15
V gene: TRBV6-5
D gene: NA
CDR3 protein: CASSYSRQGMNGYTF

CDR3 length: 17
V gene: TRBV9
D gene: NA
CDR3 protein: CASTPGIEGPIGYGYTF

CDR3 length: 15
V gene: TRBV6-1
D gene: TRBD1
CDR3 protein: CASSTGQGVSYEQYF

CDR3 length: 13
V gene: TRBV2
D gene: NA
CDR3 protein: CASWGTGAYEQYF

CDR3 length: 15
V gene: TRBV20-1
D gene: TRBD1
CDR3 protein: CSANYGTGGTGELFF

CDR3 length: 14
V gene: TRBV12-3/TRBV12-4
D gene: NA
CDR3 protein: CASSTTRAESEAFF

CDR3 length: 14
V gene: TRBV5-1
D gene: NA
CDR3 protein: CASSLNQGPSPLHF

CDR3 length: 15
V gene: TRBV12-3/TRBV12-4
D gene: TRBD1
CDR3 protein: CASSGGTGGADTQYF

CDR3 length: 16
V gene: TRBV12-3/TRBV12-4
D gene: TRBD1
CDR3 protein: CASSTTGQGSNQPQHF

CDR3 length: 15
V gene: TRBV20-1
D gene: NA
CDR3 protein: CSARDESGPNQPQHF

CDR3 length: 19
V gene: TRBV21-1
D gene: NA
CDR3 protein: CASSKPSFRRGTETYEQYF

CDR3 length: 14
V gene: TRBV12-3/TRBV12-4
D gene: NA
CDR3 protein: CASSFGSPRAPQHF

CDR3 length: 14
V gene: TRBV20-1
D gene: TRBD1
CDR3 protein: CSALTGGSYNEQFF

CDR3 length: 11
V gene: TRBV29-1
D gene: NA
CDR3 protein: CSYLPHDTQYF

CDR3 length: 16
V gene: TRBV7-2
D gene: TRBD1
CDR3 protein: CATLLMAGQESHEQYF

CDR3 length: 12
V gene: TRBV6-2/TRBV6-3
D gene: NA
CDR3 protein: CASSLQKYEQYF

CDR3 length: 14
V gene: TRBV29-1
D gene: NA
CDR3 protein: CSVGGRGTSYEQYF

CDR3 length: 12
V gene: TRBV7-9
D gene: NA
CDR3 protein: CASTQGSHEQYF

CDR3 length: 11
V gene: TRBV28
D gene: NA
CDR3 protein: CASSIWNEQFF

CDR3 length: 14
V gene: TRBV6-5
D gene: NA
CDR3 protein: CASSPHASLYEQYF

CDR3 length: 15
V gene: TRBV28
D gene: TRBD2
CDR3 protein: CASSPPGGVKNIQYF

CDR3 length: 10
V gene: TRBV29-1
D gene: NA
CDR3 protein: CSVGHNEQFF

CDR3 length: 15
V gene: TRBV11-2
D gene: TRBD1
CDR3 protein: CASSLAGQGAYEQYF